The sequence of this TCR beta chain was determined in a study of radiotherapy plus CTLA-4 blockade in lung cancer. Treatment of patients with chemo-refractory metastatic non-small-cell lung cancer consisted of focal radiation plus CTLA-4 blockade with ipilimumab. Measured with immunoSEQ multiplex PCR; TCRdb has only the in-frame clones, and not every one. The sample includes about 59,000 clones, roughly four fifths of them seen just once. The CDR3 is 14 residues long. With 3 bases removed from V and 4 bases from J, the gap between germline ends came to 13 bases. The germline V gene has CDR1 SGHNT and CDR2 YYREEE (reference sequence).

The rearrangement uses TRBV5-4 and TRBJ1-1, with D tentatively TRBD1 (5 bases). This receptor was taken from a human donor with non-small cell lung cancer whose response to radiotherapy plus ipilimumab could not be evaluated. Sequences were derived from peripheral blood, sampled from a patient treated with radiotherapy plus ipilimumab. CDR3 sequence: CASSSQGWVTEAFF. The CDR3 DNA reads as TGTGCCAGCAGCTCGCAGGGTTGGGTCACTGAAGCTTTCTTT. The full variable domain, completed using reference TRBV5-4 and TRBJ1-1, is ETGVTQSPTHLIKTRGQQVTLRCSSQSGHNTVSWYQQALGQGPQFIFQYYREEENGRGNFPPRFSGLQFPNYSSELNVNALELDDSALYLCASSSQGWVTEAFFGQGTRLTVV.